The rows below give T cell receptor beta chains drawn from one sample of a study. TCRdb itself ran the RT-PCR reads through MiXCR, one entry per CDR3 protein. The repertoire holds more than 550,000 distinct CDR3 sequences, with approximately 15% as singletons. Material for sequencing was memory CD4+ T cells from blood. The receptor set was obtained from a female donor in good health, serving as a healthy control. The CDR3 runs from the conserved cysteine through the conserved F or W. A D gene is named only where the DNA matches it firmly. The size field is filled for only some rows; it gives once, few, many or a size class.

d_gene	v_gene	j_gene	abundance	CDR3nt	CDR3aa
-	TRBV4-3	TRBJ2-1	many	TGCGCCAGCAGCCTGCAAGTTGTTCCTCACCCGTACAATGAGCAGTTCTTC	CASSLQVVPHPYNEQFF
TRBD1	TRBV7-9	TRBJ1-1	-	TGTGCCAGCAGCTCCCAGACAGGGATGAACACTGAAGCTTTCTTT	CASSSQTGMNTEAFF
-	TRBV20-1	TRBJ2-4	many	TGCAGTGCTAGAGTATCGGAGGCTCTAGCCAAAAACATTCAGTACTTC	CSARVSEALAKNIQYF
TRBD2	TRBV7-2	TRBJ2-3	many	TGTGCCAGCAGCTCGCTAGCGGGAGTCCCGGGGGATACGCAGTATTTT	CASSSLAGVPGDTQYF
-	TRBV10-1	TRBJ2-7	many	TGCGCCAGCAGTGACCTTGGAGCGCCGGATCCCTACGAGCAGTACTTC	CASSDLGAPDPYEQYF
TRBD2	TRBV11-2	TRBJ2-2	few	TGTGCCAGCAGCTCCGGACTAGCGGGATTCGGCGGGGAGCTGTTTTTT	CASSSGLAGFGGELFF
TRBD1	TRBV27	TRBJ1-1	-	TGTGCCAGCAGTGAAAGAGGGGGCTGGGTTGGGTCTTTCTTT	CASSERGGWVGSFF
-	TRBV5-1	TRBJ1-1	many	TGCGCCAGCAGCAAGGATACCCGCGGGGGGAACACTGAAGCTTTCTTT	CASSKDTRGGNTEAFF
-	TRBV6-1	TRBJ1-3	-	TGTGCCAGCGGACAGAACCCGAACATCGGGACATATCGAAACACCATATATTTT	CASGQNPNIGTYRNTIYF
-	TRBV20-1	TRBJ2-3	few	TGCAGTGCTAGAGAGGGAACTAGTTTGGATACGCAGTATTTT	CSAREGTSLDTQYF
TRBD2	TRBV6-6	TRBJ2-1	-	TGTGCCAGCAGTTCTCCGGGAGGGGGTCTGTACAATGAGCAGTTCTTC	CASSSPGGGLYNEQFF
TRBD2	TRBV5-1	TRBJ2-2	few	TGCGCCAGCAGCTGGACCGGACTAGCGGCGAACACCGGGGAGCTGTTTTTT	CASSWTGLAANTGELFF